This is a list of T cell receptor beta chains from one sample in a study of CD8 T cells in ankylosing spondylitis. TCRdb itself ran the 5' RACE reads through MiXCR, one entry per CDR3 protein. The table records around 330,000 distinct CDR3 sequences, around a tenth of them present only once. The specimen sequenced was blood, either unsorted or a sorted T cell fraction (not recorded which). The receptors derive from a female donor with ankylosing spondylitis or in good health (not recorded which). Each CDR3 is given with its conserved first and last residue. A D gene is named only where the DNA matches it firmly. For some rows the clone size is stated as once, few or many, or as a class when expanded; others skip it.

d_gene | j_gene | abundance | v_gene | CDR3aa | CDR3nt
. | TRBJ1-1 | . | TRBV20-1 | CSARRFGQMNTEAFF | TGCAGTGCTCGAAGATTCGGACAGATGAACACTGAAGCTTTCTTT
TRBD2 | TRBJ2-3 | many | TRBV20-1 | CSAGRGGDTQYF | TGCAGTGCCGGGAGGGGGGGAGATACGCAGTATTTT
TRBD2 | TRBJ2-1 | . | TRBV3-1 | CASSPSQRGYNEQFF | TGTGCCAGCAGCCCCTCCCAGCGGGGGTACAATGAGCAGTTCTTC
TRBD2 | TRBJ2-5 | many | TRBV12-3/TRBV12-4 | CASSLMGGRSTQYF | TGTGCCAGCAGTTTGATGGGAGGGAGGTCGACCCAGTACTTC
. | TRBJ2-2 | many | TRBV29-1 | CAAAGTRNTGELFF | TGCGCGGCCGCTGGGACTCGAAACACCGGGGAGCTGTTTTTT
TRBD1 | TRBJ1-6 | many | TRBV12-3/TRBV12-4 | CASSRTGDSPLHF | TGTGCCAGCAGTCGGACAGGGGATTCACCCCTCCACTTT
TRBD1 | TRBJ1-1 | many | TRBV12-3/TRBV12-4 | CASAFGQGGTEAFF | TGTGCCAGCGCCTTTGGCCAGGGGGGCACTGAAGCTTTCTTT
. | TRBJ2-5 | . | TRBV20-1 | CSARDQNRSGGKTQYF | TGCAGTGCTAGAGATCAAAATAGGTCGGGCGGGAAGACCCAGTACTTC
TRBD1 | TRBJ1-4 | many | TRBV5-1 | CASSVQGTANEKLFF | TGCGCCAGCAGCGTACAAGGGACAGCTAATGAAAAACTGTTTTTT
. | TRBJ2-5 | few | TRBV5-1 | CASSLPADTRVSEETQYF | TGCGCCAGCAGCTTGCCTGCAGATACGAGGGTCAGCGAAGAGACCCAGTACTTC
TRBD2 | TRBJ2-7 | few | TRBV20-1 | CSASRVGVREGQPGLSYEQYF | TGCAGTGCTAGTAGAGTTGGGGTGCGGGAGGGCCAACCGGGGCTCTCCTACGAGCAGTACTTC
TRBD2 | TRBJ2-1 | . | TRBV10-3 | CATQTSGGYNEQFF | TGTGCCACCCAGACTAGCGGGGGTTACAATGAGCAGTTCTTC
TRBD1 | TRBJ2-7 | . | TRBV20-1 | CSGRDRAYEQYF | TGCAGTGGCCGGGACAGGGCCTACGAGCAGTACTTC
TRBD1 | TRBJ2-1 | many | TRBV27 | CASSQGGPGSYNEQFF | TGTGCCAGCAGTCAAGGGGGCCCGGGCTCCTACAATGAGCAGTTCTTC
. | TRBJ2-3 | many | TRBV20-1 | CSASGEASTDTQYF | TGCAGTGCGTCTGGGGAGGCTAGCACAGATACGCAGTATTTT
. | TRBJ1-4 | many | TRBV12-3/TRBV12-4 | CASGSQIGEKLFF | TGTGCCAGCGGGAGCCAAATCGGGGAAAAACTGTTTTTT
TRBD1 | TRBJ1-4 | . | TRBV7-9 | CASSLIQGADEKLFF | TGTGCCAGCAGCTTGATACAGGGGGCTGATGAAAAACTGTTTTTT
TRBD1 | TRBJ2-7 | many | TRBV7-6 | CASSSLGTGFVGEQYF | TGTGCCAGCAGCTCCCTCGGGACAGGGTTCGTAGGCGAGCAGTACTTC
. | TRBJ2-5 | few | TRBV5-1 | CASSLAGRAQETQYF | TGCGCCAGCAGCTTGGCGGGCAGGGCCCAAGAGACCCAGTACTTC
TRBD1 | TRBJ2-7 | few | TRBV4-1 | CASSRLQGPEGYEQYF | TGCGCCAGCAGCCGACTACAGGGGCCCGAAGGGTACGAGCAGTACTTC
. | TRBJ1-2 | many | TRBV5-5 | CASSTRGANYGYTF | TGTGCCAGCAGTACCCGGGGGGCTAACTATGGCTACACCTTC
TRBD2 | TRBJ2-1 | . | TRBV20-1 | CSATQARTSGRAVYNEQFF | TGCAGTGCTACCCAAGCTCGGACTAGCGGGAGGGCCGTATACAATGAGCAGTTCTTC
. | TRBJ2-1 | . | TRBV10-1 | CASSEPDRDGGNEQFF | TGCGCCAGCAGTGAGCCCGACAGGGACGGAGGGAATGAGCAGTTCTTC
TRBD1 | TRBJ2-2 | . | TRBV3-1 | CASKGQVNTGELFF | TGTGCCAGCAAAGGACAGGTGAACACCGGGGAGCTGTTTTTT
. | TRBJ2-7 | few | TRBV5-1 | CASSLVGSPYEQYF | TGCGCCAGCAGCTTGGTCGGCAGTCCCTACGAGCAGTACTTC